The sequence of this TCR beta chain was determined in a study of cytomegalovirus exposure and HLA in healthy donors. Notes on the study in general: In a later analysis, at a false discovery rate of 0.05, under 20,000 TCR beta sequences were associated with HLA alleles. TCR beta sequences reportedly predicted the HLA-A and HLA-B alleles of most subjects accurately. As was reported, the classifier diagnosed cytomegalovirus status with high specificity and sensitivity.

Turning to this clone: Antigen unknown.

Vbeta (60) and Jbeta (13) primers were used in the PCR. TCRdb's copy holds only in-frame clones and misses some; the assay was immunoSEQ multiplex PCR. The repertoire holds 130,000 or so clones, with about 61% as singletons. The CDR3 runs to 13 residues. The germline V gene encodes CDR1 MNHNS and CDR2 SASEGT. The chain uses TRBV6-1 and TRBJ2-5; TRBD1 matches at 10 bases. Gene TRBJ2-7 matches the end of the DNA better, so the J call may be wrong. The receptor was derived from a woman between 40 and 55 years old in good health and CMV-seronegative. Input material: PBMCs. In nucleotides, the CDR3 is TGTGCCAGCATCAAGGGACAGGGGTCCGAGCAGTACTTC. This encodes CASIKGQGSEQYF.